These 18 T cell receptor beta chains share one sample of origin, sequenced in a study of blood T cell repertoires in COVID-19. Sequencing used immunoSEQ multiplex PCR; TCRdb keeps in-frame clones, though not all of them. This sample has about 340,000 clones, with about four fifths found just once. Sequencing input: peripheral blood. All receptors come from a young man with active or convalescent COVID-19.

The chain has TRBV6-1 and TRBJ2-7; no clear D. CDR1 and CDR2 from the germline V gene are MNHNS and SASEGT. Trimming cost V 2 bases and J 4 bases, with 9 bases left between them. The CDR3 has 13 residues. The CDR3 loop is CASSETAKYEQYF. CDR3 bases: TGTGCCAGCAGTGAAACAGCTAAGTACGAGCAGTACTTC.

The genes are TRBV29-1 and TRBJ2-7, with D perhaps TRBD2 (7 bases). CDR3 size: 15 residues. The germline gives CDR1 SQVTM, CDR2 ANQGSEA. V was shortened by 6 bases and J by 0 bases, with 18 bases between the two germline ends. CDR3 in amino acids: CSVMGGTSSSYEQYF. The CDR3 DNA reads as TGCAGCGTCATGGGGGGGACATCGAGCTCCTACGAGCAGTACTTC.

The genes are TRBV11-2 and TRBJ2-3, with D possibly TRBD1 on 5 matching bases. Trimming took 1 base from V and 6 from J, leaving 11 bases between them. The CDR3 covers 14 residues. The germline V gene has CDR1 SGHAT and CDR2 FQNNGV. CDR3 in DNA: TGTGCCAGCAGCTTAGTTAGGGGCGCGGATACGCAGTATTTT. This sequence encodes CASSLVRGADTQYF.

The CDR3 is CASGLVRGSYNEQFF. The CDR3 DNA reads as TGTGCTAGTGGTTTGGTCCGAGGCTCCTACAATGAGCAGTTCTTC. The J gene is TRBJ2-1, the V gene TRBV12-5; D unresolved. Between the trimmed V and J ends, which lost 0 bases and 0 bases, there was a span of 6 bases. CDR1 is LGHNT, CDR2 FRNRAP, per germline. This CDR3 region has 15 residues. Together with reference TRBV12-5 and TRBJ2-1, the CDR3 gives the full variable domain: DARVTQTPRHKVTEMGQEVTMRCQPILGHNTVFWYRQTMMQGLELLAYFRNRAPLDDSGMPKDRFSAEMPDATLATLKIQPSEPRDSAVYFCASGLVRGSYNEQFFGPGTRLTVL.

V is TRBV7-9 and J is TRBJ2-5; D is unresolved. Germline V gives CDR1 SEHNR, CDR2 FQNEAQ (reference sequence). V was cut by 2 bases and J by 5 bases, with 6 bases left in between. CDR3 size: 12 residues. The CDR3 here is CASSLSGETQYF. The DNA of the CDR3 is TGTGCCAGCAGCTTATCCGGGGAGACCCAGTACTTC.

A single count supports this clone. The J gene is TRBJ1-1, the V gene TRBV28; tentative D call: TRBD1 (5 bases). V was trimmed by 5 bases and J by 0 bases, leaving 10 bases between them. Germline V gene sequence: CDR1 MDHEN, CDR2 SYDVKM. The CDR3 covers 14 residues. The CDR3 DNA is TGTGCCAGCAGTCTGGACACTATGAACACTGAAGCTTTCTTT. Protein product: CASSLDTMNTEAFF.

The chain uses TRBV19 and TRBJ1-1; no reliable D call. From germline, CDR1 is LNHDA and CDR2 SQIVND (reference sequence). With 5 bases removed from V and 0 bases from J, the gap between germline ends came to 13 bases. CDR3 length equals 15 residues. CDR3 sequence (DNA): TGTGCCAGTAGTCCCCGGACTGAAATGAACACTGAAGCTTTCTTT. It codes for CASSPRTEMNTEAFF.

The chain employs TRBV9 and TRBJ2-5, with 11 bases fitting TRBD2. The CDR3 is 16 residues long. V shed 4 bases, J shed 5 bases, and the junction held 10 bases outside the gene matches. Germline assignment: CDR1 SGDLS and CDR2 YYNGEE. CDR3 bases: TGTGCCAGCAGCCCAATAGCGGGAGGGGGGGCGGAGACCCAGTACTTC. Translated, it gives CASSPIAGGGAETQYF.

This chain connects TRBV7-2 to TRBJ2-5; 10 bases agree with TRBD2. The CDR3 totals 16 residues. V was pared by 3 bases and J by 2 bases, with 6 bases of the junction left unmatched. In germline, CDR1 is SGHTA, CDR2 FQGNSA. CDR3 nucleotides: TGTGCCAGCAGCTTCACGAGCGGGAGGGGTCAAGAGACCCAGTACTTC. Translation gives CASSFTSGRGQETQYF.

Worth noting for this clone: In the same sample, other DNA sequences code for this CDR3. The rearrangement joins TRBV28 to TRBJ2-5, with a possible D match to TRBD2 (5 bases). V gave up 11 bases and J gave up 0 bases, with 7 bases separating them. The CDR3 is 11 amino acids. Germline V lookup: CDR1 MDHEN, CDR2 SYDVKM. The CDR3 region has the DNA TGTGCCTCGGGGTACCAAGAGACCCAGTACTTC. This gives the protein CASGYQETQYF.

V usage is TRBV18 and J usage is TRBJ2-1; the match to TRBD2 covers 13 bases. The ends lost 4 bases at V and 7 bases at J; junction bases unmatched: 4. This CDR3 comprises 15 residues. Germline V gives CDR1 KGHSH, CDR2 LQKENI. CDR3 in DNA: TGTGCCAGCTCACAACTAGCGGGAGGGGAGAATGAGCAGTTCTTC. Translating it yields CASSQLAGGENEQFF.

The chain carries TRBV10-3 and TRBJ1-2; D may be TRBD1 (5 bases). CDR1 and CDR2 from the germline V gene are ENHRY and SYGVKD. The CDR3 spans 15 residues. V was shortened by 4 bases and J by 2 bases, with 14 bases between the two germline ends. The CDR3 region has the DNA TGTGCCATCAGTGTTCCCAGGACATCCAACTATGGCTACACCTTC. Translated: CAISVPRTSNYGYTF.

The V gene is TRBV28, the J gene TRBJ1-5; 7 bases match TRBD1. The CDR3 runs to 14 residues. V was pared by 5 bases and J by 3 bases, with 4 bases of the junction left unmatched. Germline CDR1 reads MDHEN; CDR2 reads SYDVKM. The CDR3 here is CASSAGQANQPQHF. DNA for the CDR3: TGTGCCAGCAGTGCCGGACAGGCCAATCAGCCCCAGCATTTT.

The rearrangement uses TRBV12-5 and TRBJ2-7, with D hard to call. Germline V gene sequence: CDR1 LGHNT, CDR2 FRNRAP. The CDR3 runs 11 residues. Trimming removed 5 bases at V and 1 base at J, with 3 bases between. CDR3 bases: TGTGCTAGTGGTCCATCCTACGAGCAGTACTTC. It yields the protein CASGPSYEQYF.

At least ten counts were recorded for this clone. The chain recombines TRBV19 with TRBJ2-3; D is unresolved. Trimming took 1 base from V and 1 from J, leaving 9 bases between them. Germline loops: CDR1 LNHDA, CDR2 SQIVND (reference sequence). The CDR3 spans 15 residues. The CDR3 DNA sequence: TGTGCCAGTAGTATAGGGCAGGTCCGCACAGATACGCAGTATTTT. Translating gives CASSIGQVRTDTQYF.

The rearrangement uses TRBV19 and TRBJ1-2; the D gene is possibly TRBD1 (6 bases). The CDR3 has 12 residues. The germline CDR1 and CDR2 sequences are LNHDA and SQIVND (reference sequence). With 8 bases removed from V and 4 bases from J, the gap between germline ends came to 11 bases. The CDR3 nucleotides are TGTGCCAGTGCTGTAGGGGGCTATGGCTACACCTTC. Protein product: CASAVGGYGYTF.

This clone was detected once. V is TRBV7-9 and J is TRBJ2-1; D is possibly TRBD2 (5 bases). The length of the CDR3 is 14 residues. Germline CDR1 and CDR2: SEHNR and FQNEAQ (reference sequence). V shed 0 bases and J shed 7 bases, with 10 bases lying between them. CDR3 DNA sequence: TGTGCCAGCAGCTTAGCAACCCTAGCAAATGAGCAGTTCTTC. As protein: CASSLATLANEQFF.

This clone appeared a single time. The chain carries TRBV24-1 and TRBJ2-1; TRBD2 might be the D (6 bases). The CDR3 sequence is 16 residues long. Trimming took 5 bases from V and 5 from J, leaving 18 bases between them. The germline CDR1 and CDR2 sequences are KGHDR and SFDVKD. The CDR3 region is CATSVGGSPKNNEQFF. In nucleotides, the CDR3 is TGTGCCACCAGTGTAGGAGGGAGTCCTAAGAACAATGAGCAGTTCTTC.